The entry that follows covers one T cell receptor beta chain sequence. What it recognizes is unknown. This sample stems from a study of T cell responses to AZD1222 COVID-19 vaccine. The table came from immunoSEQ multiplex PCR; TCRdb's copy has only in-frame clones and leaves some out. Seen here are 120,000 to 150,000 clones, 91% observed once, and the top ten hold 7.5% to 9.5%. Study observations and caveats: Among the donors, most were white British and more were female, and clonal diversity was possibly underestimated. Only after the peak T cell response were repertoires sampled.

Sample: peripheral blood, taken 28 days after the second dose of the MenACWY control vaccine. The sequence came from an adult who received the MenACWY meningococcal vaccine as a control.

The CDR3 region is CATKGSREQYF. The CDR3 DNA is TGTGCCACCAAGGGGAGTCGCGAGCAGTACTTC. The chain carries TRBV11-2 and TRBJ2-7; the D gene could be TRBD1 or TRBD2 (5 bases each). Trimming took 10 bases from V and 6 from J, leaving 13 bases between them. CDR3 length: 11 residues. Germline values: CDR1 SGHAT, CDR2 FQNNGV. The full variable domain, completed using reference TRBV11-2 and TRBJ2-7, is EAGVAQSPRYKIIEKRQSVAFWCNPISGHATLYWYQQILGQGPKLLIQFQNNGVVDDSQLPKDRFSAERLKGVDSTLKIQPAKLEDSAVYLCATKGSREQYFGPGTRLTVT.